This entry features one T cell receptor beta chain sequence. Its target is unknown. Germline V gene data show CDR1 as ENHRY and CDR2 as SYGVKD. The CDR3 extends over 16 amino acids. V lost 0 bases and J 2 bases, leaving 8 bases between the germline ends. This sample stems from a study of early T cells in non-severe SARS-CoV-2 infection. Background on the study: The sequenced material was bulk RNA from unsorted whole blood, and its chains were unpaired.

Individually, cDNA molecules had unique molecular identifiers attached to them. TCRdb used MiXCR to reprocess the 5' RACE reads, holding one entry per CDR3 protein. Altogether roughly 29,000 distinct CDR3 sequences are present, roughly 5% being singletons, with the ten largest covering more than 20%. Study results and caveats: VDJdb matches were skewed toward anti-spike CD8 T cell responses.

The source is an adult who was a healthcare worker with PCR-confirmed SARS-CoV-2 infection or an uninfected control (not recorded which). This chain uses TRBV10-3 with TRBJ2-6; D is undetermined. The sequencing sample was made of whole blood. The CDR3 is CAISESGQAGANVLTF. The CDR3 nucleotides read TGTGCCATCAGTGAGTCAGGGCAAGCTGGGGCCAACGTCCTGACTTTC.